Below, 6 T cell receptor beta chains from the same sample are listed, as sequenced in a study of T cells in Graves' hyperthyroidism and ophthalmopathy. Regions amplified from RNA transcripts were the TCR beta CDR3 regions. The TCR CDR3 first-round RT-PCR relied on the HTBI primer set. TCRdb analysed the multiplex PCR reads with MiXCR anew, one entry per CDR3 protein. The data hold over 300,000 distinct CDR3 sequences, with approximately 15% observed a single time. The sequenced sample consisted of blood. These receptors came from an older woman with Graves' hyperthyroidism.

This clonotype has at least ten counts. This chain connects TRBV2 to TRBJ2-1, with 10 bases aligning to TRBD2. Trimming at V came to 6 bases and at J to 9 bases, leaving 11 bases not matched to a gene. This CDR3 has 15 amino acids. CDR1 and CDR2 from the germline V gene are SNHLY and FYNNEI. The CDR3, as DNA: TGTGCCAGCAGCCGTACCGGGACTAGCGAGGCTGAGCAGTTCTTC. Translating gives CASSRTGTSEAEQFF.

The chain uses TRBV5-1 and TRBJ1-6; D remains unclear. The V end was cut by 0 bases, the J end by 0 bases, with 7 bases between. The CDR3 covers 16 residues. Germline V CDR1 and CDR2: SGHRS, YFSETQ. The CDR3 coding sequence is TGCGCCAGCAGCTTGGAGGGAAGCTCCTATAATTCACCCCTCCACTTT. It encodes CASSLEGSSYNSPLHF.

This clonotype was seen many times. The chain links TRBV6-1 to TRBJ2-5, with 8 bases fitting TRBD1. Germline CDR1 MNHNS, CDR2 SASEGT. CDR3 size: 16 residues. With V trimmed by 6 bases and J by 0 bases, 9 bases remained unmatched. CDR3 amino acids: CASSNQGAGYQETQYF. The DNA for the CDR3 is TGTGCCAGCAGCAACCAGGGGGCCGGGTACCAAGAGACCCAGTACTTC.

The chain recombines TRBV12-5 with TRBJ1-3, with a weak D call TRBD1 (5 bases). The CDR3 extends over 17 amino acids. CDR1 is LGHNT, CDR2 FRNRAP, per germline. The V end lost 2 bases, the J end lost 0 bases, and 14 bases lay between the germline ends. The CDR3 region is CASGLSRETSSGNTIYF. CDR3 DNA: TGTGCTAGTGGTTTGAGCAGGGAAACTTCCTCTGGAAACACCATATATTTT.

The V call is TRBV10-2, the J call TRBJ2-3, with a possible D match to TRBD2 (6 bases). Trimming took 2 bases from V and 2 from J, leaving 14 bases between them. Germline values: CDR1 WSHSY, CDR2 SAAADI. This CDR3 is 16 amino acids long. Here the CDR3 DNA reads TGCGCCAGCAGTGAGAATGCGGCGGGGCACACAGATACGCAGTATTTT. This sequence encodes CASSENAAGHTDTQYF.

J is TRBJ2-1 and V is TRBV29-1; TRBD2 matches at 11 bases. CDR1 and CDR2 from the germline V gene are SQVTM and ANQGSEA. V was clipped by 6 bases and J by 4 bases; unmatched bases: 11. The CDR3 length is 16 residues. CDR3 in amino acids: CSVGRGLAGGYNEQFF. CDR3 nucleotides: TGCAGCGTGGGCCGGGGTCTAGCGGGAGGTTACAATGAGCAGTTCTTC.